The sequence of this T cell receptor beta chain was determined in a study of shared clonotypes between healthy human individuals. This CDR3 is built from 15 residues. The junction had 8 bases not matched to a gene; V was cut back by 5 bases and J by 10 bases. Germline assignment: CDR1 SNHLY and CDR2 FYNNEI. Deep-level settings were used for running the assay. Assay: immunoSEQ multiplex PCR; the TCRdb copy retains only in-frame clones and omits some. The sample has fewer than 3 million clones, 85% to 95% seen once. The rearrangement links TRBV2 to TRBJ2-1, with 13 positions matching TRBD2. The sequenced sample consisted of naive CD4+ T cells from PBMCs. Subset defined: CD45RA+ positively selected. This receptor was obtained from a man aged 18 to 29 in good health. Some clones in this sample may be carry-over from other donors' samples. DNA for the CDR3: TGTGCCAGCAGTTTAGGACTAGCGGGAGTCGGCGAGCAGTTCTTC. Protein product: CASSLGLAGVGEQFF.